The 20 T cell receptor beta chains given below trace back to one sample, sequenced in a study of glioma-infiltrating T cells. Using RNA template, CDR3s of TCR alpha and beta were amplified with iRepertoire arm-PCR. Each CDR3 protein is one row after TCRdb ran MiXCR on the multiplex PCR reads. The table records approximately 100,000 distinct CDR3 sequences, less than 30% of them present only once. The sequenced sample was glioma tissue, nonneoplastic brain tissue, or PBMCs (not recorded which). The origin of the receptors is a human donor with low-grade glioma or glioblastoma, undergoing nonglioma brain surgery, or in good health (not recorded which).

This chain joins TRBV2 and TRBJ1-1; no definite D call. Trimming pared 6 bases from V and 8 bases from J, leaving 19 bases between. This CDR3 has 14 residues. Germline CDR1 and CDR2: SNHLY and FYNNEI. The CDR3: CASSETRQLGEAFF. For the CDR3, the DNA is TGTGCCAGCAGCGAGACACGTCAGCTAGGGGAAGCTTTCTTT.

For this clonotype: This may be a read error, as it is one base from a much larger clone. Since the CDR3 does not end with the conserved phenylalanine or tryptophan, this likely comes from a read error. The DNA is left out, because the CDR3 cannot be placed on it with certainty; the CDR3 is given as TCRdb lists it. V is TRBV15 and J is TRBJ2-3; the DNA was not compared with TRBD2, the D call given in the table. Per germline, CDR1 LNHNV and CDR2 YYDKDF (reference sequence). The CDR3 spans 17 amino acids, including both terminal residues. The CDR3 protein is CATSQGPPGLAGIGSYS.

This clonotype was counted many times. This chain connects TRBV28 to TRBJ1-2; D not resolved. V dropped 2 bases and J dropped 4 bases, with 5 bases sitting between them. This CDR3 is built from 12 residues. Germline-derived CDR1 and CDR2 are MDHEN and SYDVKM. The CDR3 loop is CASSLDGYGYTF. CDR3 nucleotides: TGTGCCAGCAGTTTAGACGGCTATGGCTACACCTTC.

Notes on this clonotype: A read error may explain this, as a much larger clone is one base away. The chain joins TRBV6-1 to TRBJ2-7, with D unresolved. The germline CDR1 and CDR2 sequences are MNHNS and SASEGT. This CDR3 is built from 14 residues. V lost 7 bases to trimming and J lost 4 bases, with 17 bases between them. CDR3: CASKMRHGGYEQYF. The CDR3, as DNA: TGTGCCAGCAAAATGAGGCATGGTGGGTACGAGCAGTACTTC.

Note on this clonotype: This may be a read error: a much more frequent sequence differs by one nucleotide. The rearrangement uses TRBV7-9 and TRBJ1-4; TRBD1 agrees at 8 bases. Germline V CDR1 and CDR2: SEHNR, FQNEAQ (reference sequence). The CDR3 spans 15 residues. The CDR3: CAGSNRQGTNEKLFF. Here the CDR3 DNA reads TGTGCCGGCAGCAACAGACAGGGGACTAATGAAAAACTGTTTTTT. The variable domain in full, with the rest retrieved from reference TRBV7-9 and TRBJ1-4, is DTGVSQNPRHKITKRGQNVTFRCDPISEHNRLYWYRQTLGQGPEFLTYFQNEAQLEKSRLLSDRFSAERPKGSFSTLEIQRTEQGDSAMYLCAGSNRQGTNEKLFFGSGTQLSVL.

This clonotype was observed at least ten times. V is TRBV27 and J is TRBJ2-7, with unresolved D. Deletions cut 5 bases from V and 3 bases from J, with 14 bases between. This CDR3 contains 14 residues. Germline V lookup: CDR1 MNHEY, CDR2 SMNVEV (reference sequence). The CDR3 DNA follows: TGTGCCAGCAGTCCCGTTCCGGGTGGCTACGAGCAGTACTTC. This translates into CASSPVPGGYEQYF.

DNA for the CDR3: TGTGCCAGTAGTATACAGGCGAAATCTGGAAACACCATATATTTT. Translating it yields CASSIQAKSGNTIYF. This chain connects TRBV19 to TRBJ1-3, with unresolved D. Germline assignment: CDR1 LNHDA and CDR2 SQIVND (reference sequence). The ends were cut back, 2 bases at V and 1 base at J, with 9 bases in the middle. The CDR3 contains 15 residues.

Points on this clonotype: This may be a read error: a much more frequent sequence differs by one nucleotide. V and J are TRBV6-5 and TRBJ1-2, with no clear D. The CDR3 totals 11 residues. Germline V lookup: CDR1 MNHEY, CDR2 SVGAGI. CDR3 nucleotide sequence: TGTGCCAGCAGTTACGGTGGTGGCTGCACCTTC. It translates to CASSYGGGCTF.

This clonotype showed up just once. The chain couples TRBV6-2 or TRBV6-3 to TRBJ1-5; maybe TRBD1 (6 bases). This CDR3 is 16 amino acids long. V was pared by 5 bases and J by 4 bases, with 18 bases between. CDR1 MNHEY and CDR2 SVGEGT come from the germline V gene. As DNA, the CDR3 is TGTGCCAGCAGTGCACAGGGTATAGGGTATAATCAGCCCCAGCATTTT. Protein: CASSAQGIGYNQPQHF.

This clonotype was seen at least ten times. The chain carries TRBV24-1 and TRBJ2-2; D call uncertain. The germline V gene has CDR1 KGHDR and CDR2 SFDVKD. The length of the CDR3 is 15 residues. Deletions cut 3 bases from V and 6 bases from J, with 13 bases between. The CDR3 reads CATSDPSHDAGELFF. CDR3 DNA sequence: TGTGCCACCAGTGATCCCTCCCATGATGCCGGGGAGCTGTTTTTT.

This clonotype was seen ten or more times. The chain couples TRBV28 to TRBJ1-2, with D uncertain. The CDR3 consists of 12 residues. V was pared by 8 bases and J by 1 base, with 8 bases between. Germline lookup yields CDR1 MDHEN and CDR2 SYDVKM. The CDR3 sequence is CASFALNYGYTF. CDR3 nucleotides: TGTGCCAGCTTCGCCCTTAACTATGGCTACACCTTC.

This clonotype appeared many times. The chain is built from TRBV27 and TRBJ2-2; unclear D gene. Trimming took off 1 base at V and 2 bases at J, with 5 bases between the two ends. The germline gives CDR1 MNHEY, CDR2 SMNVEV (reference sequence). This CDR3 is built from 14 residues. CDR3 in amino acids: CASSLLHNTGELFF. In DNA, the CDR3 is TGTGCCAGCAGTTTATTGCACAACACCGGGGAGCTGTTTTTT.

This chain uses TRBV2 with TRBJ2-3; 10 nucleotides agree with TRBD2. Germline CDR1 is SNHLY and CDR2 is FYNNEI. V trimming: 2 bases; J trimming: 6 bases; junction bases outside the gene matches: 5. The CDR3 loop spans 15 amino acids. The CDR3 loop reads CASSESGLAADTQYF. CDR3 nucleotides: TGTGCCAGCAGTGAAAGTGGACTAGCGGCCGATACGCAGTATTTT.

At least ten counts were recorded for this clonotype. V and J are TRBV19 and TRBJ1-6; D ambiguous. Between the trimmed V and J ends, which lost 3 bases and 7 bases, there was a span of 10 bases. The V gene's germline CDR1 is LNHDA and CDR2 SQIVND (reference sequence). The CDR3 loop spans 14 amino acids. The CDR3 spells CASSIRNYNSPLHF. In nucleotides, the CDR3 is TGTGCCAGTAGTATTAGGAATTACAATTCACCCCTCCACTTT. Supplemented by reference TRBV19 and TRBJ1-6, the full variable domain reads DGGITQSPKYLFRKEGQNVTLSCEQNLNHDAMYWYRQDPGQGLRLIYYSQIVNDFQKGDIAEGYSVSREKKESFPLTVTSAQKNPTAFYLCASSIRNYNSPLHFGNGTRLTVT.

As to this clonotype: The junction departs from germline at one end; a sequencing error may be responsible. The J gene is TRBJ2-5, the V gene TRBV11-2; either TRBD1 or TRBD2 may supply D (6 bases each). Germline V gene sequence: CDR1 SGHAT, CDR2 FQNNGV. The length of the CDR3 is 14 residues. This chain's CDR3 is CASSYLGGQETKYF. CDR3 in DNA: TGTGCCAGCAGCTATCTGGGGGGACAAGAGACCAAGTACTTC. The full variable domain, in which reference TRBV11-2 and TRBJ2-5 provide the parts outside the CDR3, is EAGVAQSPRYKIIEKRQSVAFWCNPISGHATLYWYQQILGQGPKLLIQFQNNGVVDDSQLPKDRFSAERLKGVDSTLKIQPAKLEDSAVYLCASSYLGGQETKYFGPGTRLLVL.

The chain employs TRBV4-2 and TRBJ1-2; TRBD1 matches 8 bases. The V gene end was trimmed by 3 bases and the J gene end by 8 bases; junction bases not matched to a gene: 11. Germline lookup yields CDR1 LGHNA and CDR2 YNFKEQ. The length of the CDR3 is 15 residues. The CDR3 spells CASSQPRGTGEGYTF. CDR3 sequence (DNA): TGTGCCAGCAGCCAGCCCCGTGGGACAGGAGAAGGCTACACCTTC.

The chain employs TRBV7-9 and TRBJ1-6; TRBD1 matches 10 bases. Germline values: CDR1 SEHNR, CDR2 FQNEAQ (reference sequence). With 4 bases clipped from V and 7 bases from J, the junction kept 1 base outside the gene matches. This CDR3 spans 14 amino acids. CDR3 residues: CASSSGQGNSPLHF. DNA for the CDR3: TGTGCCAGCAGCTCGGGACAGGGGAATTCACCCCTCCACTTT.

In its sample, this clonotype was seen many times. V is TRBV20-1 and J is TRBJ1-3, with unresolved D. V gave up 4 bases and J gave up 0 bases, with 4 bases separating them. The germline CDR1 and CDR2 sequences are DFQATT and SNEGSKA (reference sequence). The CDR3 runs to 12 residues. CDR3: CSATFSGNTIYF. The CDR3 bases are TGCAGTGCTACCTTCTCTGGAAACACCATATATTTT.

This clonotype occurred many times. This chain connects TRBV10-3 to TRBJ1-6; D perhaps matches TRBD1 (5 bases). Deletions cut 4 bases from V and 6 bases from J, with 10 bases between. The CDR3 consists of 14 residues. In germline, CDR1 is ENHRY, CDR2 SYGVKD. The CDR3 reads CAISVQGGNSPLHF. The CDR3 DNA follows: TGTGCCATCAGTGTGCAGGGAGGTAATTCACCCCTCCACTTT.

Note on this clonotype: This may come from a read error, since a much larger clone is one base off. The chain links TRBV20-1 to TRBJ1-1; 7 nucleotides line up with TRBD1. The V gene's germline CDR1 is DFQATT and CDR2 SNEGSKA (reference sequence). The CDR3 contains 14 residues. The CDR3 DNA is TGCAGTGCTTTAAAGGGGGCAGAAAACACTGAAGATTTCTTT. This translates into CSALKGAENTEDFF.